The entry that follows covers one TCR beta chain sequence. What it recognizes is unknown. Using its own MiXCR run on the reads, TCRdb lists one record per CDR3 protein. The data hold about 920,000 distinct CDR3 sequences, with around 29% observed a single time. V shed 1 base, J shed 6 bases, and the junction held 5 bases outside the gene matches. The germline V gene has CDR1 PRHDT and CDR2 FYEKMQ (reference sequence). CDR3 length equals 15 residues. These data come from a study of T cell repertoires in cytomegalovirus infection. Study as a whole: CMV infection plus the matching HLA type was flagged by public TCR beta signatures.

The chain couples TRBV13 to TRBJ2-4, with TRBD1 matching 8 bases. Material: cultured CD8+ T cells from PBMCs, obtained from culture after CMV antigen stimulation. The TCR was taken from a human donor in good health (CMV status not recorded). Some clones in this sample may be carry-over from other donors' samples. In nucleotides, the CDR3 is TGTGCCAGCAGCTTAGCAGGGGGCAGGGGAAACATTCAGTACTTC. Encoded protein: CASSLAGGRGNIQYF.